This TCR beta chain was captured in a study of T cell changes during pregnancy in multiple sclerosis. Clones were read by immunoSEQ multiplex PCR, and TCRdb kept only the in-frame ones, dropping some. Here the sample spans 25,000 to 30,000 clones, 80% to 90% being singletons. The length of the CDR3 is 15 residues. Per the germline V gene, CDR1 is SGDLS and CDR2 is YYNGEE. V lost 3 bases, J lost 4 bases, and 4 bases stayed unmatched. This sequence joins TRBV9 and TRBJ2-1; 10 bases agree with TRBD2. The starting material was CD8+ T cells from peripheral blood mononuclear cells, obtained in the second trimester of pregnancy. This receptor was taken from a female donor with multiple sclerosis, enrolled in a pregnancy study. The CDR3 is CASSASGGAYNEQFF. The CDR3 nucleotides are TGTGCCAGCAGCGCCAGCGGGGGGGCATACAATGAGCAGTTCTTC.